Each of the 8 T cell receptor beta chains below was sequenced from the same sample in a study of post-analysis software for immune sequencing data. Antigens of these TCRs are unknown. cDNA libraries of TCR beta carried unique molecular identifiers. MiXCR was run by TCRdb on the PCR reads, yielding one entry per CDR3 protein. Seen here are about 570,000 distinct CDR3 sequences, approximately 34% observed once, and the top ten hold less than 6%. Findings and limits, study-wide: Four or five TRBV segments were significantly more frequent in patients than in controls. TRBV5-6, TRBV5-1 and TRBV20-1 were among these segments.

Sequencing input: blood. The receptors derive from a girl aged 2-17 years with multiple sclerosis.

This clonotype was counted only a few times. Relative to the germline gene, one junction end is altered; a read error may explain this. The CDR3 sequence: CASTQELTGYNSPLHF. In DNA form, the CDR3 reads TGTGCCAGCACCCAAGAGTTGACAGGATATAATTCACCCCTCCACTTT. This chain connects TRBV4-2 to TRBJ1-6; TRBD1 might be the D (6 bases). Germline loops: CDR1 LGHNA, CDR2 YNFKEQ. This CDR3 is 16 amino acids long.

The CDR3, as DNA: TGTGCCAGCAGCTTAAGTGAGGCCGGAAAAGAGGCCCAGTACTTC. The encoded protein is CASSLSEAGKEAQYF. The chain employs TRBV7-3 and TRBJ2-7; unclear D gene. V was pared by 1 base and J by 10 bases, with 20 bases between. The CDR3 sequence is 15 residues long. CDR1 and CDR2 from the germline V gene are SGHTA and FQGTGA.

This chain connects TRBV20-1 to TRBJ1-4; 9 bases match TRBD1. V was pared by 6 bases and J by 5 bases, with 7 bases of the junction left unmatched. The CDR3 consists of 14 residues. Germline V CDR1 and CDR2: DFQATT, SNEGSKA (reference sequence). As DNA, the CDR3 is TGCAGTGCCAACCCGGGGACAGGGAATGAAAAACTGTTTTTT. Its translation: CSANPGTGNEKLFF.

This clonotype was found a few times. This sequence joins TRBV6-2 or TRBV6-3 and TRBJ2-6; D remains ambiguous. Germline assignment: CDR1 MNHEY and CDR2 SVGEGT. The CDR3 loop spans 17 amino acids. The V gene lost 6 bases and the J gene lost 0 bases, with 15 bases spanning the gap. The CDR3 reads CASSRPSQSSGANVLTF. CDR3 in DNA: TGTGCCAGCAGCCGACCCAGCCAGAGCTCTGGGGCCAACGTCCTGACTTTC.

This chain uses TRBV2 with TRBJ2-6, with D possibly called TRBD1 or TRBD2 (5 bases each). Germline V gene data show CDR1 as SNHLY and CDR2 as FYNNEI. This CDR3 is built from 16 residues. The V end lost 1 base, the J end lost 4 bases, and 11 bases lay between the germline ends. The DNA for the CDR3 is TGTGCCAGCAGTGAAGGAGGGGTGGCGGGGGCCAACGTCCTGACTTTC. Translating it yields CASSEGGVAGANVLTF.

The chain joins TRBV5-1 to TRBJ2-3; 7 nucleotides match TRBD1. Losses at the gene ends were 0 bases for V and 8 bases for J; bases not matched to a gene: 0. CDR3 length: 12 amino acids. Germline-derived CDR1 and CDR2 are SGHRS and YFSETQ. The CDR3 nucleotides are TGCGCCAGCAGCTTGGAGGGGGCTACGCAGTATTTT. Residues: CASSLEGATQYF.

The chain employs TRBV3-1 and TRBJ2-1; D unresolved. Looked up from germline, CDR1 is LGHDT and CDR2 is YNNKEL (reference sequence). Trimming stripped 2 bases from V and 2 bases from J, with 10 bases between. CDR3 length equals 15 residues. The CDR3 DNA reads as TGTGCCAGCAGCCAATATGAAGCGCCCTACAATGAGCAGTTCTTC. This sequence encodes CASSQYEAPYNEQFF.

The V and J genes are TRBV6-4 and TRBJ2-5; 8 bases match TRBD2. Germline V gene sequence: CDR1 MRHNA, CDR2 SNTAGT. The CDR3 length is 15 residues. Unmatched junction bases numbered 10, after V lost 3 bases and J lost 7 bases. CDR3 in amino acids: CASSETGTRPSTQYF. In nucleotides, the CDR3 is TGTGCCAGCAGTGAAACCGGGACTAGGCCCTCGACCCAGTACTTC.